The clone carrying this T cell receptor beta chain was detected many times. These data belong to a study of metastatic and nonmetastatic thyroid tumors. Study overall: Repertoires were compared across blood and tumor or nodule tissue from malignant and benign thyroid patients.

Thyroid surgery took place with no prior treatment in any patient. TCRdb re-analyzed the PCR reads using MiXCR. The table lists tens of thousands of clones, over 12% of them singletons. Germline V lookup: CDR1 LNHDA, CDR2 SQIVND (reference sequence). The CDR3 loop spans 13 amino acids. The V end was cut by 5 bases, the J end by 1 base, with 8 bases between. The chain carries TRBV19 and TRBJ1-1; D gene uncertain. The clonotype originates from a male donor with papillary thyroid cancer or a benign thyroid nodule (not recorded which). Some clones in this sample may be carry-over from other donors' samples. The sample consisted of blood. The CDR3 DNA sequence: TGTGCCAGTAGTGAGGGTGCGAACACTGAAGCTTTCTTT. Its protein is CASSEGANTEAFF.